Listed here are 20 T cell receptor beta chains from one sample, sequenced in a study of response to subunit inactivated influenza vaccine. TCRdb re-derived calls from the RT-PCR reads in MiXCR, one entry per CDR3 protein. This table has a few hundred thousand distinct CDR3 sequences, 14% appearing once. The specimen was PBMCs from blood, collected roughly 12 days after vaccination. All receptors come from a man aged 50 or older who received an inactivated influenza vaccine.

The chain has TRBV29-1 and TRBJ2-7, with 12 bases fitting TRBD2. This CDR3 is built from 14 residues. V was clipped by 4 bases and J by 2 bases; unmatched bases: 3. The germline CDR1 and CDR2 sequences are SQVTM and ANQGSEA. The CDR3 loop reads CSVGTSGNPYEQYF. CDR3 DNA sequence: TGCAGCGTTGGGACTAGCGGGAACCCCTACGAGCAGTACTTC.

In this sample, this clonotype turned up a few times. The gene calls are TRBV27 and TRBJ1-4; D unclear. This CDR3 has 18 residues. V lost 1 base, J lost 8 bases, and 23 bases lay in between. CDR1 MNHEY and CDR2 SMNVEV come from the germline V gene (reference sequence). The chain's CDR3 is CASSLYRLDGPRGEKLFF. DNA for the CDR3: TGTGCCAGCAGTTTATATCGGTTGGATGGACCGCGAGGGGAAAAACTGTTTTTT.

This clonotype came up a few times. V gene TRBV12-3 or TRBV12-4 combines with J gene TRBJ1-2; 7 bases line up with TRBD1. This CDR3 is 15 amino acids long. With 4 bases clipped from V and 2 bases from J, the junction kept 7 bases outside the gene matches. The CDR3: CASSSRTGGNYGYTF. The CDR3, as DNA: TGTGCCAGCAGTTCTAGGACAGGTGGGAACTATGGCTACACCTTC.

This clonotype was found many times. The junction does not match germline at one end; this may be a read error. J is TRBJ2-3 and V is TRBV28; 11 positions match TRBD2. Germline lookup yields CDR1 MDHEN and CDR2 SYDVKM. This CDR3 contains 15 residues. CDR3 loop: CASSFSGRATDTQYF. The DNA for the CDR3 is TGCGCCAGCAGCTTTAGCGGGAGGGCCACGGATACGCAGTATTTT.

The V and J genes are TRBV7-9 and TRBJ2-1, with D hard to call. Germline loops: CDR1 SEHNR, CDR2 FQNEAQ (reference sequence). Trimming removed 0 bases at V and 4 bases at J, with 7 bases between. The CDR3 contains 14 residues. CDR3 coding DNA: TGTGCCAGCAGCTTAGCGCACGGATACAATGAGCAGTTCTTC. As protein: CASSLAHGYNEQFF.

CDR3 coding DNA: TGTGCCACCAGTGATTATCAGCGGGAGAGCACAGATACGCAGTATTTT. Its translation is CATSDYQRESTDTQYF. V and J are TRBV24-1 and TRBJ2-3, with TRBD2 matching 8 bases. V trimming: 2 bases; J trimming: 0 bases; junction bases outside the gene matches: 3. CDR3 length: 16 residues. Looked up from germline, CDR1 is KGHDR and CDR2 is SFDVKD.

This clonotype was seen ten or more times. The chain uses TRBV4-2 and TRBJ2-6; D might be TRBD2 (5 bases). CDR1 and CDR2 from the germline V gene are LGHNA and YNFKEQ. V lost 4 bases and J lost 1, with 8 bases in between. The CDR3 is 15 amino acids. Written as DNA, the CDR3 is TGTGCCAGCAGCCCCCGACTATCTGGGGCCAACGTCCTGACTTTC. It is translated as CASSPRLSGANVLTF.

The CDR3 coding sequence is TGTGCCAGCAGTAAAAGACAGGTGAACACCGGGGAGCTGTTTTTT. This gives the protein CASSKRQVNTGELFF. V gene TRBV6-2 or TRBV6-3 combines with J gene TRBJ2-2, with D possibly TRBD1 on 6 matching bases. The V and J ends lost 5 bases and 1 base respectively, with 11 bases between them. The CDR3 is 15 amino acids. CDR1 MNHEY and CDR2 SVGEGT come from the germline V gene.

Only a few counts were recorded for this clonotype. The rearrangement joins TRBV7-9 to TRBJ2-3; 7 positions agree with TRBD1. This CDR3 has 16 residues. J was trimmed by 4 bases and V by 0 bases; bases with no gene match: 7. The V gene's germline CDR1 is SEHNR and CDR2 FQNEAQ (reference sequence). CDR3 protein: CASSLAQGFLADTQYF. CDR3 nucleotide sequence: TGTGCCAGCAGCTTAGCACAGGGGTTCCTCGCAGATACGCAGTATTTT. Full variable domain (remainder filled in from reference TRBV7-9 and TRBJ2-3): DTGVSQNPRHKITKRGQNVTFRCDPISEHNRLYWYRQTLGQGPEFLTYFQNEAQLEKSRLLSDRFSAERPKGSFSTLEIQRTEQGDSAMYLCASSLAQGFLADTQYFGPGTRLTVL.

As for this clonotype: This clone may be a read error of a much larger clone one base away. V gene TRBV28 combines with J gene TRBJ2-7; D uncertain. This CDR3 has 10 amino acids. Germline lookup yields CDR1 MDHEN and CDR2 SYDVKM. CDR3 coding DNA: TGTGCCCGCAGTTCATTCGAGCAGTACTTC. It encodes CARSSFEQYF.

The CDR3 spells CSARAGAPNEKLFF. Written as DNA, the CDR3 is TGCAGTGCTAGAGCTGGGGCACCGAATGAAAAACTGTTTTTT. The chain recombines TRBV20-1 with TRBJ1-4, with D possibly TRBD1 on 5 matching bases. The V and J ends lost 1 base and 5 bases respectively, with 11 bases between them. CDR1 and CDR2 (germline): DFQATT, SNEGSKA (reference sequence). CDR3 length equals 14 residues.

At least ten counts were recorded for this clonotype. The chain is built from TRBV7-2 and TRBJ1-5, with a weak D call TRBD1 (5 bases). CDR1 is SGHTA, CDR2 FQGNSA, per germline. This CDR3 comprises 15 residues. Trimming stripped 2 bases from V and 5 bases from J, with 13 bases between. The CDR3 spells CASSLLLGGHQPQHF. As DNA, the CDR3 is TGTGCCAGCAGCTTATTGCTGGGGGGACATCAGCCCCAGCATTTT.

The rearrangement uses TRBV7-3 and TRBJ2-3, with TRBD1 identical over 10 bases. The CDR3 contains 14 residues. V was clipped by 4 bases and J by 4 bases; unmatched bases: 2. CDR1 and CDR2 (germline): SGHTA, FQGTGA. The CDR3 sequence: CASSWTGGPDTQYF. The DNA for the CDR3 is TGTGCCAGCAGCTGGACAGGGGGGCCAGATACGCAGTATTTT.

This chain links TRBV7-2 with TRBJ1-4; D remains ambiguous. V lost 7 bases and J 8 bases, leaving 17 bases between the germline ends. Per germline, CDR1 SGHTA and CDR2 FQGNSA. CDR3 size: 14 residues. CDR3 sequence (DNA): TGTGCCAGCAAATTGGCGAGGAGAGACGAAAAACTGTTTTTT. Translation gives CASKLARRDEKLFF. Together with reference TRBV7-2 and TRBJ1-4, the CDR3 gives the full variable domain: GAGVSQSPSNKVTEKGKDVELRCDPISGHTALYWYRQSLGQGLEFLIYFQGNSAPDKSGLPSDRFSAERTGGSVSTLTIQRTQQEDSAVYLCASKLARRDEKLFFGSGTQLSVL.

This clonotype was picked up many times. This chain uses TRBV7-8 with TRBJ2-3; 8 bases match TRBD2. The V gene's germline CDR1 is SGHVS and CDR2 FQNEAQ. The V segment lost 5 bases and the J segment 1 base; nucleotides outside the gene matches: 11. The CDR3 spans 17 residues. The CDR3 reads CASSAASGAGGTDTQYF. Written as DNA, the CDR3 is TGTGCCAGCAGCGCCGCGTCGGGAGCGGGGGGCACAGATACGCAGTATTTT.

This clonotype was recorded a few times. The rearrangement uses TRBV5-1 and TRBJ2-2; 11 nucleotides line up with TRBD2. With 5 bases clipped from V and 4 bases from J, the junction kept 7 bases outside the gene matches. The CDR3 contains 16 residues. CDR1 and CDR2 from the germline V gene are SGHRS and YFSETQ. CDR3 DNA sequence: TGCGCCAGCAGTCTAGCGGGGGGCGACGTCACCGGGGAGCTGTTTTTT. Its protein is CASSLAGGDVTGELFF. Supplemented by reference TRBV5-1 and TRBJ2-2, the full variable domain reads KAGVTQTPRYLIKTRGQQVTLSCSPISGHRSVSWYQQTPGQGLQFLFEYFSETQRNKGNFPGRFSGRQFSNSRSEMNVSTLELGDSALYLCASSLAGGDVTGELFFGEGSRLTVL.

This clonotype was counted between two and nine times. The rearrangement joins TRBV20-1 to TRBJ1-6, with D maybe TRBD1 (6 bases). V was cut by 0 bases and J by 10 bases, with 19 bases left in between. The CDR3 is 16 residues long. The V gene's germline CDR1 is DFQATT and CDR2 SNEGSKA (reference sequence). The CDR3, as DNA: TGCAGTGCTAGAGATCCGCGGCAGGGGTTAAGGTCACCCCTCCACTTT. Translated: CSARDPRQGLRSPLHF.

The chain employs TRBV12-3 or TRBV12-4 and TRBJ1-2; tentatively, D is TRBD1 (6 bases). The CDR3 has 15 amino acids. V was shortened by 0 bases and J by 6 bases, with 14 bases between the two germline ends. The CDR3 DNA sequence: TGTGCCAGCAGTTTAGCGGGGGGGGCGCTGGATGGCTACACCTTC. It encodes CASSLAGGALDGYTF.

The chain combines TRBV3-1 with TRBJ2-7; 11 bases agree with TRBD2. The CDR3 totals 15 residues. Germline trimming cut 6 bases from V and 3 bases from J; bases unmatched to any gene: 7. Germline V CDR1 and CDR2: LGHDT, YNNKEL (reference sequence). The CDR3 nucleotides read TGTGCCAGCAGTATCCCGGGACTAGCGGTCTACGAGCAGTACTTC. This sequence encodes CASSIPGLAVYEQYF.

Only a few counts were recorded for this clonotype. The chain couples TRBV21-1 to TRBJ2-2; TRBD1 is the table's D call and was not checked against the DNA. TRBV21-1 is annotated as a pseudogene. This CDR3 comprises 17 residues. CDR3 amino acids: CASSKEGAWANTGELFF. The CDR3 nucleotides are TGTGCCAGCAGCAAGGAGGGGGCATGGGCGAACACCGGGGAGCTGTTTTTT.